This TCR beta chain is drawn from a study of cytomegalovirus exposure and HLA in healthy donors. Study observations and caveats: Productive status was seen about 87% or about 30% of the time for most TCR beta V segments in an earlier analysis. Available immune exposure information covered CMV serostatus only.

A multiplex PCR was run with 60 Vbeta primers and 13 Jbeta primers. Repertoires were generated with immunoSEQ multiplex PCR, while TCRdb's copy carries only in-frame clones and drops some. The sample holds roughly 56,000 clones; roughly 86% are singletons and the top ten take approximately 1.3%. Worth noting for this clone: Its specificity is unknown.

V trimming: 5 bases; J trimming: 2 bases; junction bases outside the gene matches: 2. Germline assignment: CDR1 SGHVS and CDR2 FNYEAQ. The CDR3 contains 14 residues. The material sequenced was PBMCs. The rearrangement joins TRBV7-6 to TRBJ2-7, with 11 bases matching TRBD1. This sequence was found in a man aged 18 to 29 in good health and CMV-seronegative. The DNA of the CDR3 is TGTGCCAGCAGCCAGGGACAGGGGGCCTACGAGCAGTACTTC. It codes for CASSQGQGAYEQYF.